The TCR beta chain under discussion was sequenced for a study of blood T cell repertoires in COVID-19. Per the original methods: Quantification of nucleated cells was approximated via reference gene primer amplification. TCRdb's copy holds only in-frame clones and misses some; the assay was immunoSEQ multiplex PCR. V, J and clone size reflect that table, while D and trimming were determined from the DNA. The sample has under 150,000 clones, 70% to 90% seen once. This clone was counted between two and nine times. The CDR3 runs to 16 residues. Germline values: CDR1 SGDLS, CDR2 YYNGEE. With V trimmed by 4 bases and J by 5 bases, 11 bases remained unmatched.

Sequenced input: peripheral blood. The source is a woman aged 55-75 years with COVID-19, enrolled during active disease. The chain joins TRBV9 to TRBJ2-5; TRBD1 matches 10 bases. This CDR3 reads CASSPRPTGGGETQYF. CDR3 nucleotides: TGTGCCAGCAGCCCCCGACCGACAGGGGGCGGGGAGACCCAGTACTTC.